This TCR beta chain was sequenced during a study of technical replicates of blood from a handful of donors. This table comes from immunoSEQ multiplex PCR, and its TCRdb copy is limited to in-frame clones, with some not included. The data hold under 90,000 clones, with 90% to 95% observed a single time. CDR1 is SGHKS, CDR2 YYEKEE, per germline (reference sequence). Trimming removed 4 bases at V and 1 base at J, with 14 bases between. This CDR3 spans 15 amino acids. What was sequenced was T cells isolated from PBMCs. The sequence was collected from a human donor in good health. J is TRBJ1-1 and V is TRBV5-5, with a tentative D call TRBD1 (6 bases). The CDR3 DNA follows: TGTGCCAGCAGCCCACGACAGGATAGGAACACTGAAGCTTTCTTT. Residues: CASSPRQDRNTEAFF.